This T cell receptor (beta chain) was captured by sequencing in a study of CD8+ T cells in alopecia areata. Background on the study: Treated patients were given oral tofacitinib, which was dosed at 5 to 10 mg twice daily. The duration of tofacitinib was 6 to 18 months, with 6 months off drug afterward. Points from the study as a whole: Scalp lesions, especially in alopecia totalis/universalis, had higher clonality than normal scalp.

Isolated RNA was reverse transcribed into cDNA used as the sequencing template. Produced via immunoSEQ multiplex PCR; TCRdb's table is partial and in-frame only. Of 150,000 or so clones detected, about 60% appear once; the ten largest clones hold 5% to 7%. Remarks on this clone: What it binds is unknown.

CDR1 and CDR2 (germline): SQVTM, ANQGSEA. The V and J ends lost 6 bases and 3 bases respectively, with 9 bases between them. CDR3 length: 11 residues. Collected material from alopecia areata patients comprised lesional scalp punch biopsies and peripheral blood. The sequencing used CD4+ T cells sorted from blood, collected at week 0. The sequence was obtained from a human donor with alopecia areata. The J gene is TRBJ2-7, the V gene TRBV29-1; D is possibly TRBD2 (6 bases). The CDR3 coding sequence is TGCAGCGTCACTAGCCTCTACGAGCAGTACTTC. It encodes CSVTSLYEQYF.